This entry lists 13 T cell receptor beta chains sequenced from one sample in a study of blood T cell repertoires in COVID-19 (dated by TCRdb to about 2020). The library came from the immunoSEQ multiplex PCR assay. TCRdb mirrors the immuneACCESS table, restricted to in-frame sequences. Some clones are absent from its copies; in checked studies, under half trace to an unresolved V gene, and the reason for the others is unknown. This sample gives fewer than 500,000 clones in total; about 90% of them show up just once. The biggest ten clones account for about 1.5% of the sample. The sample was PBMCs or T cells enriched from blood (not recorded which). Receptors originate from a man aged 25 to 40 who had recovered from COVID-19.

This chain uses TRBV7-2 with TRBJ2-1; D call uncertain. V dropped 5 bases and J dropped 0 bases, with 14 bases sitting between them. From germline, CDR1 is SGHTA and CDR2 FQGNSA. The CDR3 is 16 amino acids. The CDR3 region has the DNA TGTGCCAGCAGCCCACGACTTTCCCGCTCCTACAATGAGCAGTTCTTC. It specifies CASSPRLSRSYNEQFF. The full variable domain, in which reference TRBV7-2 and TRBJ2-1 provide the parts outside the CDR3, is GAGVSQSPSNKVTEKGKDVELRCDPISGHTALYWYRQSLGQGLEFLIYFQGNSAPDKSGLPSDRFSAERTGGSVSTLTIQRTQQEDSAVYLCASSPRLSRSYNEQFFGPGTRLTVL.

The rearrangement uses TRBV19 and TRBJ1-5; weak D call: TRBD1 (5 bases). The CDR3 consists of 15 residues. Deletions cut 6 bases from V and 3 bases from J, with 15 bases between. Germline values: CDR1 LNHDA, CDR2 SQIVND (reference sequence). The CDR3 sequence is CASRFTGGINQPQHF. The CDR3 coding sequence is TGTGCCAGTAGATTCACCGGGGGGATCAATCAGCCCCAGCATTTT.

The chain carries TRBV29-1 and TRBJ2-1; 10 positions match TRBD2. The CDR3 totals 14 residues. CDR1 and CDR2 (germline): SQVTM, ANQGSEA. The J segment lost 3 bases and the V segment lost 8 bases, leaving 7 bases of the junction unmatched. The CDR3 region is CSSLAGGSYNEQFF. The CDR3 bases are TGCAGCAGCTTAGCGGGGGGTAGCTACAATGAGCAGTTCTTC.

J is TRBJ1-2 and V is TRBV11-2; 8 nucleotides align to TRBD1. J lost 3 bases, V lost 0 bases, and 3 bases had no gene match. The V gene's germline CDR1 is SGHAT and CDR2 FQNNGV. The CDR3 is made up of 15 amino acids. The CDR3 DNA follows: TGTGCCAGCAGCTTAGACCGGGACAGGTACTATGGCTACACCTTC. Protein: CASSLDRDRYYGYTF.

CDR3 sequence: CSVRGGNQPQHF. The CDR3 nucleotides read TGCAGCGTTCGGGGTGGGAATCAGCCCCAGCATTTT. This chain connects TRBV29-1 to TRBJ1-5; D is unclear. Trimming took off 5 bases at V and 4 bases at J, with 9 bases between the two ends. The CDR3 consists of 12 residues. Germline V gene data show CDR1 as SQVTM and CDR2 as ANQGSEA. The full variable domain, rest sourced from reference TRBV29-1 and TRBJ1-5, is SAVISQKPSRDICQRGTSLTIQCQVDSQVTMMFWYRQQPGQSLTLIATANQGSEATYESGFVIDKFPISRPNLTFSTLTVSNMSPEDSSIYLCSVRGGNQPQHFGDGTRLSIL.

The chain combines TRBV7-2 with TRBJ1-2, with 7 nucleotides matching TRBD1. Per the germline V gene, CDR1 is SGHTA and CDR2 is FQGNSA. This CDR3 is 15 amino acids long. V shed 2 bases and J 0 bases; nucleotides not matched to a gene: 3. Here the CDR3 reads CASSLLDRANYGYTF. For the CDR3, the DNA is TGTGCCAGCAGCTTACTCGACAGGGCTAACTATGGCTACACCTTC.

The CDR3 DNA reads as TGCGCCAGCAGCCCCGGGACTCTAAAAAGGTATAATTCACCCCTCCACTTT. Its protein product is CASSPGTLKRYNSPLHF. The rearrangement links TRBV4-1 to TRBJ1-6, with D possibly TRBD1 on 5 matching bases. The CDR3 is made up of 17 amino acids. V lost 4 bases and J lost 4, with 17 bases in between. Germline V lookup: CDR1 MGHRA, CDR2 YSYEKL.

The chain couples TRBV15 to TRBJ1-5; D unclear. Trimming cost V 0 bases and J 0 bases, with 6 bases left between them. The CDR3 has 15 residues. Looked up from germline, CDR1 is LNHNV and CDR2 is YYDKDF (reference sequence). The CDR3, as DNA: TGTGCCACCAGCAGAGATCGGAGTAGCAATCAGCCCCAGCATTTT. Its protein product is CATSRDRSSNQPQHF. Together with reference TRBV15 and TRBJ1-5, the CDR3 gives the full variable domain: DAMVIQNPRYQVTQFGKPVTLSCSQTLNHNVMYWYQQKSSQAPKLLFHYYDKDFNNEADTPDNFQSRRPNTSFCFLDIRSPGLGDTAMYLCATSRDRSSNQPQHFGDGTRLSIL.

The chain links TRBV10-2 to TRBJ2-7; TRBD2 is a possible D gene (6 bases). CDR3 length equals 11 residues. CDR1 and CDR2 from the germline V gene are WSHSY and SAAADI. V was cut by 8 bases and J by 6 bases, with 11 bases left in between. For the CDR3, the DNA is TGCGCCAGCCTGCGCGGGGTCGAGCAGTACTTC. Encoded protein: CASLRGVEQYF.

J is TRBJ1-5 and V is TRBV27, with 8 bases matching TRBD1. J lost 6 bases, V lost 3 bases, and 7 bases had no gene match. Germline loops: CDR1 MNHEY, CDR2 SMNVEV (reference sequence). The CDR3 runs to 15 residues. CDR3 nucleotides: TGTGCCAGCAGTTTTGGACAGGGCTTTCGTCAGCCCCAGCATTTT. Its protein product is CASSFGQGFRQPQHF.

The V gene is TRBV6-2 or TRBV6-3, the J gene TRBJ2-5; TRBD2 agrees at 12 bases. There are 15 residues in the CDR3. Unmatched junction bases numbered 7, after V lost 6 bases and J lost 5 bases. From germline, CDR1 is MNHEY and CDR2 SVGEGT. The CDR3: CASRPSGGASETQYF. The CDR3 region has the DNA TGTGCCAGCAGACCTAGCGGGGGGGCCTCTGAGACCCAGTACTTC.

The sample holds one count of this clone. The chain uses TRBV4-3 and TRBJ1-4, with 8 bases matching TRBD1. Germline-derived CDR1 and CDR2 are LGHNA and YSLEER. The CDR3 covers 16 residues. The trim removed 1 base at V and 8 bases at J, leaving 9 bases unmatched. CDR3 protein: CASSQARQGAVEKLFF. The CDR3 DNA reads TGCGCCAGCAGCCAAGCGCGTCAGGGGGCTGTCGAAAAACTGTTTTTT.

The chain links TRBV7-6 to TRBJ1-3; maybe TRBD1 (6 bases). Germline loops: CDR1 SGHVS, CDR2 FNYEAQ. This CDR3 is 16 amino acids long. Trimming cost V 5 bases and J 0 bases, with 14 bases left between them. The CDR3, as DNA: TGTGCCAGCAGCCCGATACAGGGTAGCTCTGGAAACACCATATATTTT. Translation gives CASSPIQGSSGNTIYF.